This T cell receptor (beta chain) was sequenced in a study of neoadjuvant anti-PD-1 for oral cavity cancer. The CDR3 runs to 12 residues. Trimming removed 4 bases at V and 12 bases at J, with 16 bases between. Germline V gives CDR1 SEHNR, CDR2 FQNEAQ (reference sequence). The time point was: after neoadjuvant nivolumab, at surgical resection. PBMCs were not maintained or expanded in culture before analysis. Six replicates per PBMC sample, mostly from roughly 490 ng of genomic DNA. Assay used: immunoSEQ multiplex PCR; TCRdb lists only in-frame clones, some missing. The sample comprises 10,000 to 15,000 clones, roughly 71% of which are singletons, and less than 4% rests with the top ten.

V usage is TRBV7-9 and J usage is TRBJ2-7, with TRBD1 as a possible D gene (6 bases). The starting material was PBMCs, obtained after nivolumab (anti-PD-1) treatment. The sequence derives from a person between 40 and 80 years old with oral cavity squamous cell carcinoma. CDR3: CASSSQGPRRYF. Written as DNA, the CDR3 is TGTGCCAGCAGCTCTCAGGGGCCGCGACGGTACTTC.